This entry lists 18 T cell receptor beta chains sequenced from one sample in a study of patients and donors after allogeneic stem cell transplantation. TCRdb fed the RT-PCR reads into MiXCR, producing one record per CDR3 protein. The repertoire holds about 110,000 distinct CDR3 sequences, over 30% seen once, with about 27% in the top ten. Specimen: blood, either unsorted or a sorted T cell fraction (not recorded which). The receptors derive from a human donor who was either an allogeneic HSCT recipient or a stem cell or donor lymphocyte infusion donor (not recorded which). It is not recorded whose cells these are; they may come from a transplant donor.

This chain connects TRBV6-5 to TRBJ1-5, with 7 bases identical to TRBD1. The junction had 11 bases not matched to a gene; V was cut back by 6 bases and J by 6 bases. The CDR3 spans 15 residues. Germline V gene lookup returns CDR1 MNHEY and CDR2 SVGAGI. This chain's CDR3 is CASRLDSQGVQPQHF. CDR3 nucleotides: TGTGCCAGCAGATTAGACAGTCAGGGGGTTCAGCCCCAGCATTTT.

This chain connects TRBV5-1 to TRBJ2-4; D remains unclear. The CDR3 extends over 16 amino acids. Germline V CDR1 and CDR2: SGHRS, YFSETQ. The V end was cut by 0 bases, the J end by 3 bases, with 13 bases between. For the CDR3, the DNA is TGCGCCAGCAGCTTGGCCGCAGGTTTAGGCAAAAACATTCAGTACTTC. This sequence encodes CASSLAAGLGKNIQYF.

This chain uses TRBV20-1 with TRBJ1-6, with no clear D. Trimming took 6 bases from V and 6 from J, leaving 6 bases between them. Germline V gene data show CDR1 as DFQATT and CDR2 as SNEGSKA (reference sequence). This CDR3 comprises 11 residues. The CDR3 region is CSARRNSPLHF. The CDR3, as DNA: TGCAGTGCGCGTCGTAATTCACCCCTCCACTTT.

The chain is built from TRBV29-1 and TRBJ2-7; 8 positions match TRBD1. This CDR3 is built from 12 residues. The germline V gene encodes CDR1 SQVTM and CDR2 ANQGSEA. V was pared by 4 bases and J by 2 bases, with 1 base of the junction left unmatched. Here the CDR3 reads CSVGDRTYEQYF. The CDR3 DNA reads TGCAGCGTTGGGGACAGGACCTACGAGCAGTACTTC.

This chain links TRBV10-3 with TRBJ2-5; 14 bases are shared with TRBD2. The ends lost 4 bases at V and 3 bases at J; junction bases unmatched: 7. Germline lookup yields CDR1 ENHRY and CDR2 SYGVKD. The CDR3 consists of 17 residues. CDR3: CAISATSGRDGEETQYF. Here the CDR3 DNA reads TGTGCCATCAGTGCGACTAGCGGGAGGGACGGTGAAGAGACCCAGTACTTC.

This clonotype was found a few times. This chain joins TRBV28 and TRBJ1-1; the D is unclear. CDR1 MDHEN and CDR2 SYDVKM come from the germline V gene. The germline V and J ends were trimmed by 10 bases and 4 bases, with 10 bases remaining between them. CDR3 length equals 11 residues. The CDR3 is CATTRLTEAFF. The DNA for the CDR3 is TGTGCCACCACTCGGCTCACTGAAGCTTTCTTT.

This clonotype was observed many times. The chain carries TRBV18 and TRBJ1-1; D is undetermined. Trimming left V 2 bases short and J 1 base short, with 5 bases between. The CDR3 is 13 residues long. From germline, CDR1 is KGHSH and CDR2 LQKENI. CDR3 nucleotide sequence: TGTGCCAGCTCACCAGGACCGAACACTGAAGCTTTCTTT. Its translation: CASSPGPNTEAFF.

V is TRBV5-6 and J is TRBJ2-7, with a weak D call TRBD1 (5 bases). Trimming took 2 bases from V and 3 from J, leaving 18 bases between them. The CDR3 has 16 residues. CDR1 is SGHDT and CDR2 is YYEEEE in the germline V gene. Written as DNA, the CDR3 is TGTGCCAGCAGCTTCAGTGCAGGGCCACTACACTACGAGCAGTACTTC. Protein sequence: CASSFSAGPLHYEQYF.

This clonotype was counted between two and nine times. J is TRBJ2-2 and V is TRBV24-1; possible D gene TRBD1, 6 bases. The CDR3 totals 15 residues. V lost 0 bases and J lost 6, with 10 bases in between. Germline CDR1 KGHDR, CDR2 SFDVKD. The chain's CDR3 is CATSDLTGPAGELFF. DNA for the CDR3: TGTGCCACCAGTGATTTGACAGGGCCCGCCGGGGAGCTGTTTTTT.

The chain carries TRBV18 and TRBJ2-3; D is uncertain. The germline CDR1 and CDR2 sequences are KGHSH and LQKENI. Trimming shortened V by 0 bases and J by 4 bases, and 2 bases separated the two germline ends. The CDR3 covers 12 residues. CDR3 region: CASSPPADTQYF. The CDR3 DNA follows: TGTGCCAGCTCACCACCGGCAGATACGCAGTATTTT.

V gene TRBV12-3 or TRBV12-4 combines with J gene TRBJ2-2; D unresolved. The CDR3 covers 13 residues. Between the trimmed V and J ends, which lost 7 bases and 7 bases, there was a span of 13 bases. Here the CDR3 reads CASTPDKNGELFF. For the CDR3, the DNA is TGTGCCAGCACCCCAGACAAAAACGGGGAGCTGTTTTTT.

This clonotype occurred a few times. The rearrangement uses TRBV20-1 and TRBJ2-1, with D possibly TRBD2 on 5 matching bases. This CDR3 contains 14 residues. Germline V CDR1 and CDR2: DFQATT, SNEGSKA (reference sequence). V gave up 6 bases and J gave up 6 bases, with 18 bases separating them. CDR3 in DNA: TGCAGTGCCAACCTAGCAGGAGTAGCCAATGAGCAGTTCTTC. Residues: CSANLAGVANEQFF.

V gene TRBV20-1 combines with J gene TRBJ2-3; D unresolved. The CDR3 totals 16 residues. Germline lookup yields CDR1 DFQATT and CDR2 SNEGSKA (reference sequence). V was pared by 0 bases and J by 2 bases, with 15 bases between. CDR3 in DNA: TGCAGTGCTAGAGATTGGCGGACCGGGCACACAGATACGCAGTATTTT. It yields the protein CSARDWRTGHTDTQYF.

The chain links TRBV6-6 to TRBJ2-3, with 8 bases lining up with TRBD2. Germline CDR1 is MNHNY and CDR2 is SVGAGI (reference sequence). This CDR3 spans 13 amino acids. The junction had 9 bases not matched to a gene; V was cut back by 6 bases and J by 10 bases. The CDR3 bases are TGTGCCAGCAGCCGGGCAGCGGGACTAGCGCAGTATTTT. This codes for CASSRAAGLAQYF.

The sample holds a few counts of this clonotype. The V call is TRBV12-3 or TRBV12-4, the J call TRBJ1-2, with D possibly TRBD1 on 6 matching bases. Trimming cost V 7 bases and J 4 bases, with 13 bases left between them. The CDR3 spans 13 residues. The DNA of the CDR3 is TGTGCCAGCACTAGAGGGGGGGTCTATGGCTACACCTTC. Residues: CASTRGGVYGYTF.

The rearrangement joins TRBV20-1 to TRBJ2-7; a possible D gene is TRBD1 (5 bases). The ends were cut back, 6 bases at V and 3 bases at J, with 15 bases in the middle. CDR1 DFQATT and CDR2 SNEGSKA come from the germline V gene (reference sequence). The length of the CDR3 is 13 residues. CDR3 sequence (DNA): TGCAGTGCCCCTTACGATAGGGGCTACGAGCAGTACTTC. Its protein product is CSAPYDRGYEQYF.

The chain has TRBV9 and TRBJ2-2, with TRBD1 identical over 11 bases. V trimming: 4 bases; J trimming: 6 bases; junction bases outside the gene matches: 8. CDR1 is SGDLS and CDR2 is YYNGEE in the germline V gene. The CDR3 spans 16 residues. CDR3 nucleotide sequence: TGTGCCAGCAGCCCACACCGGACAGGGGGCTCCGGGGAGCTGTTTTTT. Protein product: CASSPHRTGGSGELFF.

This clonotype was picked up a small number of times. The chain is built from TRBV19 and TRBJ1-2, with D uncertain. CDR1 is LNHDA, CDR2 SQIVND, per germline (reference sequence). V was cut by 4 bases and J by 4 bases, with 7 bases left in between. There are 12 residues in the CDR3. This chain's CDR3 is CASSNRAYGYTF. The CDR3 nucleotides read TGTGCCAGTAGTAACAGAGCCTATGGCTACACCTTC. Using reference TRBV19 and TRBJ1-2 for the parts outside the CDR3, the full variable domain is DGGITQSPKYLFRKEGQNVTLSCEQNLNHDAMYWYRQDPGQGLRLIYYSQIVNDFQKGDIAEGYSVSREKKESFPLTVTSAQKNPTAFYLCASSNRAYGYTFGSGTRLTVV.